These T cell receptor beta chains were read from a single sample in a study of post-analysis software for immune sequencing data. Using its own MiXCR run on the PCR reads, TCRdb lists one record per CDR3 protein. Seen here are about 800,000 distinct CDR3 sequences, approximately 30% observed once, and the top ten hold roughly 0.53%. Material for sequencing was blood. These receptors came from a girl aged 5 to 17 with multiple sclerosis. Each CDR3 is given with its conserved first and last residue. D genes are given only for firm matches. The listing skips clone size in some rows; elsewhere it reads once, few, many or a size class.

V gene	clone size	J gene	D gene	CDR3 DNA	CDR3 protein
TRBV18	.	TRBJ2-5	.	TGTGCCAGCTCACCCTGGACAGAAGAGACCCAGTACTTC	CASSPWTEETQYF
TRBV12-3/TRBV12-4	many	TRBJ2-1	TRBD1	TGTGCCAGCAGTTTGAGTGCAGGACAGGGAGGCAATGAGCAGTTCTTC	CASSLSAGQGGNEQFF
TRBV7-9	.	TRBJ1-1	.	TGTGCCAGCAGCTCCCTCGGAACGAACACTGAAGCTTTCTTT	CASSSLGTNTEAFF
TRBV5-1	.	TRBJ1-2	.	TGCGCCAGCAGCGGTGGACGGTCACTGTCTAACTATGGCTACACCTTC	CASSGGRSLSNYGYTF
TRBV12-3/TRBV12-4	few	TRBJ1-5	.	TGTGCCGGCAGCCCGGACAGAGGGAATCAGCCCCAGCATTTT	CAGSPDRGNQPQHF
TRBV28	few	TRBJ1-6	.	TGTGCCAGCAGTTTAAGCCGGGCCTATTCACCCCTCCACTTT	CASSLSRAYSPLHF
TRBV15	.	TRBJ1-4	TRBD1	TGTGCCACCAGCAGAGATGGGACAGGGGCCTTAAATGAAAAACTGTTTTTT	CATSRDGTGALNEKLFF
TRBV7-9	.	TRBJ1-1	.	TGTGCTAGCAGCCGTTTGGTGGCAGGGGAAGACACTGAAGCTTTCTTT	CASSRLVAGEDTEAFF
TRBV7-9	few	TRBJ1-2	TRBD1	TGTGCCAGCAGCCCCTCGGGACAGATCTATGGCTACACCTTC	CASSPSGQIYGYTF
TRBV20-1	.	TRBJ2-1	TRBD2	TGCAGTGCCCAGACGCAGCGGGACTCCAATGAGCAGTTCTTC	CSAQTQRDSNEQFF
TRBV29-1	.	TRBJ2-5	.	TGCAGCCTGGGACGGGACAATCAAGAGACCCAGTACTTC	CSLGRDNQETQYF
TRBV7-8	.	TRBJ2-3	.	TGTGCCAGCAGCTCCCACGGGGCGAAAACGACAGATACGCAGTATTTT	CASSSHGAKTTDTQYF
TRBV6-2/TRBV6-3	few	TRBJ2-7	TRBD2	TGTGCCAGCGGACTAGCGGACTACGAGCAGTACTTC	CASGLADYEQYF
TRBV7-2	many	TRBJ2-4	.	TGTGCCAGCAGCTTACAGGACATTCAGTACTTC	CASSLQDIQYF
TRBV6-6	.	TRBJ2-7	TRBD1	TGTGCCAGCAGTTGGGCTCGGACAGGGGGCGACGAGCAGTACTTC	CASSWARTGGDEQYF
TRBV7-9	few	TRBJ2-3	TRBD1	TGTGCCAGCAGCTTACCCCGACAGGGGGATCCAGATACGCAGTATTTT	CASSLPRQGDPDTQYF
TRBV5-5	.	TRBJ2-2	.	TGTGCCAGCAGCTTGGGGGGGGGGCTGACCGGGGAGCTGTTTTTT	CASSLGGGLTGELFF
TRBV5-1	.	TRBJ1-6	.	TGCGCCAGCAGCTTGGGTCACCCCAGACAGGATAATTCACCCCTCCACTTT	CASSLGHPRQDNSPLHF
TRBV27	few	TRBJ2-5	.	TGTGCCAGCAGTTACCAGGCCCCGACATGGACGCACCAAGAGACCCAGTACTTC	CASSYQAPTWTHQETQYF
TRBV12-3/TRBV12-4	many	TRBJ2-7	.	TGTGCCAGCAGCCTACGACAGAACAGTAACGAGCAGTACTTC	CASSLRQNSNEQYF
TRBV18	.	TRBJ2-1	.	TGTGCCAGCTCACCACTGTCCCAGGAGCAGTTCTTC	CASSPLSQEQFF
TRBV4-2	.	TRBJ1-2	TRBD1	TGTGCCAGCAGCCAAGAGGTGGCCAGGGGGCCTCTCGACTATGGCTACACCTTC	CASSQEVARGPLDYGYTF
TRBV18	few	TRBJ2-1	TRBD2	TGTGCCAGCTCACCACGACTAGCGGGGGGCCACAATGAGCAGTTCTTC	CASSPRLAGGHNEQFF
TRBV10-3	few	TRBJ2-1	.	TGTGCCATCAGTGGGACAGAAAACTACAATGAGCAGTTCTTC	CAISGTENYNEQFF
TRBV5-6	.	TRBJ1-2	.	TGTGCCAGCAGCTTCGACGAATCCTATGATGGCTACACCTTC	CASSFDESYDGYTF
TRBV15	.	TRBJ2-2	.	TGTGCCACCAACAGAGATCCACGAAGAGTGAACACCGGGGAGCTGTTTTTT	CATNRDPRRVNTGELFF
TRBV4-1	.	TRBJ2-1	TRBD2	TGCGCCAGCGCACATAGCGGGTCGAGCTCCTACAATGAGCAGTTCTTC	CASAHSGSSSYNEQFF
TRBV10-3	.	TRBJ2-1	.	TGTGCCATCAGTGGCGGCGGGTCTAATGAGCAGTTCTTC	CAISGGGSNEQFF
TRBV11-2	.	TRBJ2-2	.	TGTGCCAGCAGCTTAGTAGCGTACAGGAGACATACCGGGGAGCTGTTTTTT	CASSLVAYRRHTGELFF
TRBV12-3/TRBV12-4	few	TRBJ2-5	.	TGTGCCAGCAGTTCGGATCAGGGACCTCAAGAGACCCAGTACTTC	CASSSDQGPQETQYF
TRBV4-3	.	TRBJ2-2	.	TGCGCCAGCAGCCAAGAACCCCCACTTAGCGCCGGGGAGCTGTTTTTT	CASSQEPPLSAGELFF
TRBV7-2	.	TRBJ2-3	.	TGTGCCAGCAGCCCAGGTCGACAGGCAGATACGCAGTATTTT	CASSPGRQADTQYF
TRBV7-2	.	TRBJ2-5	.	TGTGCCAGCAGCTCCCCAACCTGGACAGTTCCAGGGATTGGGACCCAGTACTTC	CASSSPTWTVPGIGTQYF
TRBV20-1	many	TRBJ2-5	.	TGCAGCGCCCCGAGGGGAGAGACCCAGTACTTC	CSAPRGETQYF
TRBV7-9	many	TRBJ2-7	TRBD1	TGTGCCAGCAGCCCCCGACAGGGGCACGAGCAGTACTTC	CASSPRQGHEQYF
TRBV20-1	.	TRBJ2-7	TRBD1	TGCAGTGCTAGAGTTTTCGGACAGGGGGGCGGCGAGCAGTACTTC	CSARVFGQGGGEQYF
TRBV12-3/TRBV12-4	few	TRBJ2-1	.	TGTGCCAGCAGTTTAGAGCTCGGAGGGCTTGGAGCCTACAATGAGCAGTTCTTC	CASSLELGGLGAYNEQFF
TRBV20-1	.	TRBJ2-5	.	TGCAGTGCTAGAAGACCGGGACTGGGGGCCCAGTACTTC	CSARRPGLGAQYF
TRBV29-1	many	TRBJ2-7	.	TGCAGCGTTTCAGTCCCGGGAAACTCCTACGAGCAGTACTTC	CSVSVPGNSYEQYF
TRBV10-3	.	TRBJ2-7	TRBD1	TGTGCCATCAAACCGGGACAGCCCTACGAGCAGTACTTC	CAIKPGQPYEQYF
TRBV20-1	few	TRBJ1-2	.	TGCAGTGCTAAATTCCCCTCTGGCTACACCTTC	CSAKFPSGYTF
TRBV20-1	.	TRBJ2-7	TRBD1	TGCAGTGCTAGAGATCAGACAGGGTTTGGGTACGAGCAGTACTTC	CSARDQTGFGYEQYF
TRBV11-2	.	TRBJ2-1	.	TGTGCCAGCAGACGACCCGGACGGGAATACAATGAGCAGTTCTTC	CASRRPGREYNEQFF
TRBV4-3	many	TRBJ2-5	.	TGCGCCAGCAGCCAAGAGGTCCGGGGACGGGAGACCCAGTACTTC	CASSQEVRGRETQYF
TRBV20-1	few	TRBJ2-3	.	TGCAGTGCTAGAGAGGTGGGCAGGGGCCTAACAGATACGCAGTATTTT	CSAREVGRGLTDTQYF
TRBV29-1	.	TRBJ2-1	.	TGCAGCGTTGAAGATCCCGCTAACTCCAATGAGCAGTTCTTC	CSVEDPANSNEQFF
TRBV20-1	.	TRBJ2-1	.	TGCAGCGGGCGGGGTTGGGACAATGAGCAGTTCTTC	CSGRGWDNEQFF